These T cell receptor beta chains were read from a single sample in a study of blood T cell repertoires in COVID-19. Repertoires were generated with immunoSEQ multiplex PCR, while TCRdb's copy carries only in-frame clones and drops some. The repertoire includes a few hundred thousand clones, around 84% of them detected once, and around 3.4% sits in the top ten. Source material: peripheral blood. Receptors were obtained from a woman aged 18-29 years with acute or convalescent COVID-19. CDR3s include the opening cysteine and the closing phenylalanine or tryptophan. A D gene is named only where the DNA matches it firmly. Not every row has a clone size; where given, it reads once, few, many or a size class.

>TRBV14|TRBJ2-2|.|TRBD1
CASSQDLGTGAGELFF
TGTGCCAGCAGCCAAGATCTTGGGACAGGGGCCGGGGAGCTGTTTTTT
>TRBV6-5|TRBJ1-4|few|TRBD1
CASSSDRGGKLFF
TGTGCCAGCAGTTCGGACAGGGGAGGCAAACTGTTTTTT
>TRBV5-1|TRBJ1-5|few|TRBD1
CASSSGQVDQPQHF
TGCGCCAGCAGCTCGGGACAGGTTGATCAGCCCCAGCATTTT
>TRBV29-1|TRBJ1-1|.|.
CSVLTRGVAFF
TGCAGCGTGCTGACCAGGGGAGTGGCTTTCTTT
>TRBV5-4|TRBJ2-5|once|.
CASQDSAIQETQYF
TGTGCCAGCCAGGACAGCGCCATCCAAGAGACCCAGTACTTC
>TRBV2|TRBJ1-5|once|.
CASSVGGQPQHF
TGTGCCAGCAGTGTAGGAGGTCAGCCCCAGCATTTT
>TRBV28|TRBJ2-2|.|TRBD1
CASQYGYLTGGATGELFF
TGTGCCAGCCAATATGGATACCTGACAGGGGGCGCCACCGGGGAGCTGTTTTTT
>TRBV12-5|TRBJ2-1|.|TRBD2
CASGFLSGSVYNEQFF
TGTGCTAGTGGTTTCCTGAGCGGGAGTGTTTACAATGAGCAGTTCTTC
>TRBV7-9|TRBJ1-1|.|TRBD1
CASSFETRQGVTEAFF
TGTGCCAGCAGCTTCGAGACGCGACAGGGTGTCACTGAAGCTTTCTTT
>TRBV5-1|TRBJ1-2|.|TRBD1
CASSTDRTGNHGYTF
TGCGCCAGCAGCACCGATAGGACAGGGAATCATGGCTACACCTTC
>TRBV6-5|TRBJ2-2|.|.
CASSYSAGTGELFF
TGTGCCAGCAGTTACTCGGCAGGGACCGGGGAGCTGTTTTTT
>TRBV5-1|TRBJ1-1|.|.
CASSLGQLFEAFF
TGCGCCAGCAGCTTGGGACAGCTTTTTGAAGCTTTCTTT
>TRBV30|TRBJ2-2|.|.
CAWSVTNTGELFF
TGTGCCTGGAGTGTCACGAACACCGGGGAGCTGTTTTTT
>TRBV6-5|TRBJ1-1|.|.
CASRYTRNTEAFF
TGTGCCAGCAGATACACAAGGAACACTGAAGCTTTCTTT
>TRBV2|TRBJ1-2|.|.
CASSPGGLYGYTF
TGTGCCAGCAGCCCCGGCGGACTCTATGGCTACACCTTC
>TRBV30|TRBJ1-1|.|.
CAWSGTANTEAFF
TGTGCCTGGAGTGGGACAGCGAACACTGAAGCTTTCTTT
>TRBV11-2|TRBJ1-5|few|TRBD1
CASSLGDRGPYQPQHF
TGTGCCAGCAGCTTAGGGGACAGGGGGCCATATCAGCCCCAGCATTTT
>TRBV25-1|TRBJ1-2|.|TRBD1
CASSDQDSWTGEYGYTF
TGTGCCAGCAGTGACCAGGATTCCTGGACAGGGGAATATGGCTACACCTTC
>TRBV5-6|TRBJ1-1|.|.
CASSLGWTDTEAFF
TGTGCCAGCAGCTTGGGGTGGACTGACACTGAAGCTTTCTTT
>TRBV6-1|TRBJ1-2|.|TRBD1
CASSEVTGAGYTF
TGTGCCAGCAGTGAAGTGACAGGGGCAGGCTACACCTTC
>TRBV11-1|TRBJ1-1|.|.
CASSLEAGGITEAFF
TGTGCCAGCAGCTTAGAGGCGGGGGGAATCACTGAAGCTTTCTTT
>TRBV5-1|TRBJ2-1|.|TRBD2
CASSPPGGRAHEQFF
TGCGCCAGCAGCCCGCCGGGCGGGAGGGCCCATGAGCAGTTCTTC
>TRBV24-1|TRBJ1-3|once|TRBD1
CATSDGTGTGNTIYF
TGTGCCACCAGTGATGGGACAGGGACTGGAAACACCATATATTTT
>TRBV6-2/TRBV6-3|TRBJ1-1|.|.
CASSLHRANTEAFF
TGTGCCAGCAGCTTACACAGGGCTAACACTGAAGCTTTCTTT
>TRBV28|TRBJ1-2|.|.
CASSPQAFGYTF
TGTGCCAGCAGTCCCCAGGCATTTGGCTACACCTTC
>TRBV9|TRBJ1-4|once|.
CASSVAGGATNEKLFF
TGTGCCAGCAGCGTAGCTGGGGGGGCAACTAATGAAAAACTGTTTTTT
>TRBV2|TRBJ2-1|.|TRBD2
CASSKRENEQFF
TGTGCCAGCAGTAAGCGGGAAAATGAGCAGTTCTTC
>TRBV13|TRBJ2-7|.|.
CASSLGRSPYEQYF
TGTGCCAGCAGCTTAGGGAGATCGCCGTACGAGCAGTACTTC
>TRBV6-4|TRBJ1-2|.|TRBD1
CASSDAGTGDDGYTF
TGTGCCAGCAGTGACGCCGGGACAGGGGATGATGGCTACACCTTC
>TRBV5-6|TRBJ1-6|.|TRBD1
CASSVRTGRWPNSPLHF
TGTGCCAGCAGCGTACGGACAGGGAGGTGGCCTAATTCACCCCTCCACTTT
>TRBV11-3|TRBJ2-3|.|.
CASSPTTQNTDTQYF
TGTGCCAGCAGCCCGACGACACAGAACACAGATACGCAGTATTTT
>TRBV6-6|TRBJ2-4|.|TRBD1
CASSYSGQLNIQYF
TGTGCCAGCAGTTACTCGGGACAGTTAAACATTCAGTACTTC